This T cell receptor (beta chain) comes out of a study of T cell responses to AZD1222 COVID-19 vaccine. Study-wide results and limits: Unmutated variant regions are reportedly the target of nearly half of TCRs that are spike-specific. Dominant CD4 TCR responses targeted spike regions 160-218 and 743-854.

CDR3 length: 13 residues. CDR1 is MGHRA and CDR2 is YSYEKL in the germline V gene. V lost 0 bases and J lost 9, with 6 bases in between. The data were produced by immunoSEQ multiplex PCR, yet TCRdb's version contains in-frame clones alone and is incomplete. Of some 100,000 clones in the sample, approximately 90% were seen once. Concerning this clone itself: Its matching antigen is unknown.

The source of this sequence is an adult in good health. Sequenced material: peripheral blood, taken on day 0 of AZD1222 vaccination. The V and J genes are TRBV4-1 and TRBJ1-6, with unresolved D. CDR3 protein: CASSQDAGSPLHF. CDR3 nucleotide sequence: TGCGCCAGCAGCCAAGACGCAGGTTCACCCCTCCACTTT.